Listed below are T cell receptor beta chains from one sample, sequenced in a study of shared clonotypes between healthy human individuals. Profiling relied on immunoSEQ multiplex PCR, and the TCRdb table lists in-frame clones only, not all of them. Of millions of clones in the sample, 90% to 95% are singletons; the top ten hold roughly 0.36%. The sequenced sample consisted of naive CD4+ T cells from PBMCs. The receptors derive from a man aged 18 to 29 in good health. Some clones in this sample may be carry-over from other donors' samples. The CDR3 runs from the conserved cysteine through the conserved F or W. The D gene is left open where the match is weak. Only some rows state a clone size, as once, few, many or a class for expanded clones.

v_gene	d_gene	len	abundance	j_gene	CDR3nt	CDR3aa
TRBV28	NA	15	NA	TRBJ1-2	TGTGCCAGCAGTTTTGACCCGTCCCGGGACTATGGCTACACCTTC	CASSFDPSRDYGYTF
TRBV7-3	NA	15	NA	TRBJ2-3	TGTGCCAGCAGCTTGGGCGCTGGGGGCCCAGATACGCAGTATTTT	CASSLGAGGPDTQYF
TRBV11-2	NA	13	NA	TRBJ2-5	TGTGCCAGCAGCTTAGATGGACGGGAGACCCAGTACTTC	CASSLDGRETQYF
TRBV9	NA	16	NA	TRBJ1-4	TGTGCCAGCAGCCCCTGGGGCAGGCCAACTAATGAAAAACTGTTTTTT	CASSPWGRPTNEKLFF
TRBV2	NA	12	NA	TRBJ1-1	TGTGCCAGCAGTGTTTGGGTTACTGAAGCTTTCTTT	CASSVWVTEAFF
TRBV6-1	TRBD2	13	NA	TRBJ2-3	TGTGCCAGCTCCACTAGCGGGAGGGATACGCAGTATTTT	CASSTSGRDTQYF
TRBV4-1	NA	15	NA	TRBJ1-6	TGCGCCAGCAGCCTCAGGAGCTCCTATAATTCACCCCTCCACTTT	CASSLRSSYNSPLHF
TRBV14	TRBD1	14	NA	TRBJ1-2	TGTGCCAGCAGCCAAGGTCCCAGGGGGGATGGCTACACCTTC	CASSQGPRGDGYTF
TRBV9	NA	14	NA	TRBJ1-2	TGTGCCAGCAGCGTGGGGGGTCCTAACTATGGCTACACCTTC	CASSVGGPNYGYTF
TRBV27	NA	14	NA	TRBJ2-2	TGTGCCAGCAGTCCCCGACCGAACACCGGGGAGCTGTTTTTT	CASSPRPNTGELFF
TRBV28	NA	15	once	TRBJ2-5	TGTGCCAGCAGTTTTGGGCTAGCCGTTCGGGAGACCCAGTACTTC	CASSFGLAVRETQYF
TRBV5-1	TRBD2	14	NA	TRBJ2-1	TGCGCCAGCAGCGGGGCGGGAGGATACAATGAGCAGTTCTTC	CASSGAGGYNEQFF
TRBV6-5	NA	12	NA	TRBJ2-3	TGTGCCAGCCGCGCCGTCGGTGATACGCAGTATTTT	CASRAVGDTQYF
TRBV5-1	NA	15	NA	TRBJ2-7	TGCGCCAGCAGCTTGGCCGTGGACCACCTCAGCGAGCAGTACTTC	CASSLAVDHLSEQYF
TRBV19	NA	13	NA	TRBJ2-7	TGTGCCAGTAGGCAACACCAACCCTACGAGCAGTACTTC	CASRQHQPYEQYF
TRBV14	NA	14	NA	TRBJ2-2	TGTGCCAGCAGCCAAGATTGGACTACCGGGGAGCTGTTTTTT	CASSQDWTTGELFF
TRBV5-1	TRBD1	14	NA	TRBJ2-4	TGCGCCAGCAGCTTTCGTGAGGGGGCCGACATTCAGTACTTC	CASSFREGADIQYF